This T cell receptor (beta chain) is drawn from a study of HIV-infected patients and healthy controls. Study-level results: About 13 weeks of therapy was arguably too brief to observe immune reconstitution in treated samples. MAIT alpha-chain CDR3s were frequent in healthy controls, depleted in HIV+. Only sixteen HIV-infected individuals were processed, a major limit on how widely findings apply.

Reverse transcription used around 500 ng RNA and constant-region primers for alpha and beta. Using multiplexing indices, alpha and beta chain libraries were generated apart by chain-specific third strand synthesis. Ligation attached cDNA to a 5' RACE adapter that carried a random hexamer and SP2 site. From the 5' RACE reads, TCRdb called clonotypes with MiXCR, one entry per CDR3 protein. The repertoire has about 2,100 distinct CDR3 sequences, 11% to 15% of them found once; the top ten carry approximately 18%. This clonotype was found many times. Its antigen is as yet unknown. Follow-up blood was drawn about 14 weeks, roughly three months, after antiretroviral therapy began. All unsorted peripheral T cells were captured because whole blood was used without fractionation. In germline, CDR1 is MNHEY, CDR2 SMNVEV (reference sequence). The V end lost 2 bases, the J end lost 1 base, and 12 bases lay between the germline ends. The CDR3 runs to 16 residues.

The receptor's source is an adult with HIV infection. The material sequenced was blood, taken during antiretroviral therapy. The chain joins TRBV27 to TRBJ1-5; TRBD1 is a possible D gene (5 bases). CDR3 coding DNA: TGTGCCAGCAGTTTAAGGTCGGACATCAGCAATCAGCCCCAGCATTTT. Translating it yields CASSLRSDISNQPQHF.